The 15 T cell receptor beta chains given below trace back to one sample, sequenced in a study of shared clonotypes between healthy human individuals. This table comes from immunoSEQ multiplex PCR, and its TCRdb copy is limited to in-frame clones, with some not included. The sample lists more than 2,000,000 clones; about 92% were seen once. Material: naive CD4+ T cells sorted from blood. The subset was: CD45RA+ positively selected. These receptors came from a man aged 18-30 years in good health.

The chain joins TRBV6-1 to TRBJ1-1; the match to TRBD1 covers 9 bases. Germline V gene data show CDR1 as MNHNS and CDR2 as SASEGT. J lost 7 bases, V lost 11 bases, and 8 bases had no gene match. The CDR3 extends over 12 amino acids. CDR3 DNA: TGTGCCGGCGGACAGGGGAGAATTGAAGCTTTCTTT. Protein sequence: CAGGQGRIEAFF.

This sequence joins TRBV2 and TRBJ2-5; either TRBD1 or TRBD2 may supply D (5 bases each). The germline V gene has CDR1 SNHLY and CDR2 FYNNEI. This CDR3 has 13 amino acids. Trimming took 6 bases from V and 3 from J, leaving 11 bases between them. The chain's CDR3 is CASRRGREETQYF. In DNA, the CDR3 is TGTGCCAGCAGACGGGGCAGGGAAGAGACCCAGTACTTC. The complete variable domain, with remaining parts taken from reference TRBV2 and TRBJ2-5, reads EPEVTQTPSHQVTQMGQEVILRCVPISNHLYFYWYRQILGQKVEFLVSFYNNEISEKSEIFDDQFSVERPDGSNFTLKIRSTKLEDSAMYFCASRRGREETQYFGPGTRLLVL.

The chain has TRBV6-5 and TRBJ2-3; 7 bases are a match to TRBD2. The CDR3 is made up of 14 amino acids. Per germline, CDR1 MNHEY and CDR2 SVGAGI. Unmatched junction bases numbered 12, after V lost 8 bases and J lost 7 bases. CDR3 sequence: CASSRLAGPNTQYF. The CDR3, as DNA: TGTGCCAGCTCTAGACTAGCCGGACCGAATACGCAGTATTTT.

This clone has just one count. CDR3 sequence: CASSLEGTEGGYTF. DNA of the CDR3: TGCGCCAGCAGCTTGGAAGGGACAGAGGGGGGCTACACCTTC. V is TRBV5-1 and J is TRBJ1-2; 7 bases are a match to TRBD1. Unmatched junction bases numbered 7, after V lost 0 bases and J lost 8 bases. This CDR3 contains 14 residues. CDR1 and CDR2 from the germline V gene are SGHRS and YFSETQ.

CDR3 sequence reads: CASSFPPQGTSYNEQFF. CDR3 coding DNA: TGTGCCAGCAGCTTTCCGCCCCAGGGAACCTCCTACAATGAGCAGTTCTTC. The chain employs TRBV7-9 and TRBJ2-1; possibly TRBD1 for D (5 bases). CDR1 and CDR2 (germline): SEHNR, FQNEAQ (reference sequence). CDR3 size: 17 residues. V dropped 3 bases and J dropped 0 bases, with 15 bases sitting between them.

This clone has a single count. This chain links TRBV19 with TRBJ2-7, with D possibly being TRBD2 (5 bases). Germline-derived CDR1 and CDR2 are LNHDA and SQIVND (reference sequence). Trimming took off 3 bases at V and 7 bases at J, with 13 bases between the two ends. CDR3 length equals 13 residues. The CDR3 nucleotides read TGTGCCAGTAGTATCACTGTTCCGGGGGAGCAGTACTTC. Amino acids: CASSITVPGEQYF.

This chain links TRBV9 with TRBJ1-2; no clear D. This CDR3 comprises 14 residues. Trimming stripped 4 bases from V and 1 base from J, with 11 bases between. Germline CDR1 is SGDLS and CDR2 is YYNGEE. CDR3 sequence reads: CASSPAGVNYGYTF. The CDR3 DNA is TGTGCCAGCAGCCCCGCGGGAGTTAACTATGGCTACACCTTC.

The rearrangement joins TRBV15 to TRBJ2-5; 7 bases fit TRBD1. The CDR3 has 14 amino acids. Looked up from germline, CDR1 is LNHNV and CDR2 is YYDKDF (reference sequence). The junction had 5 bases not matched to a gene; V was cut back by 5 bases and J by 2 bases. Here the CDR3 DNA reads TGTGCCACCAGCTTTTTGGACAGGCAAGAGACCCAGTACTTC. This codes for CATSFLDRQETQYF.

This chain uses TRBV5-4 with TRBJ2-7; TRBD2 agrees at 7 bases. The CDR3 totals 15 residues. V was pared by 4 bases and J by 0 bases, with 7 bases of the junction left unmatched. The germline CDR1 and CDR2 sequences are SGHNT and YYREEE (reference sequence). CDR3 loop: CASSRGGSGSYEQYF. The CDR3 DNA reads TGTGCCAGCAGCCGCGGCGGGAGCGGCTCCTACGAGCAGTACTTC.

About this clone: Distinct nucleotide sequences in the sample also encode this CDR3. J is TRBJ2-1 and V is TRBV27; 11 bases are a match to TRBD2. The J segment lost 3 bases and the V segment lost 3 bases, leaving 4 bases of the junction unmatched. The CDR3 loop spans 16 amino acids. CDR1 and CDR2 from the germline V gene are MNHEY and SMNVEV (reference sequence). The CDR3 sequence: CASSFSTSGVYNEQFF. CDR3 nucleotide sequence: TGTGCCAGCAGTTTCTCGACTAGCGGGGTCTACAATGAGCAGTTCTTC.

This clone has only one observation. V and J are TRBV18 and TRBJ2-3; D might be TRBD1 (6 bases). Germline CDR1 reads KGHSH; CDR2 reads LQKENI. There are 15 residues in the CDR3. V was clipped by 3 bases and J by 2 bases, with 12 bases between them. The CDR3 loop reads CASSPRQEATDTQYF. The CDR3 DNA reads as TGTGCCAGCTCACCGCGACAGGAAGCCACAGATACGCAGTATTTT. The whole variable domain, remainder taken from reference TRBV18 and TRBJ2-3, is NAGVMQNPRHLVRRRGQEARLRCSPMKGHSHVYWYRQLPEEGLKFMVYLQKENIIDESGMPKERFSAEFPKEGPSILRIQQVVRGDSAAYFCASSPRQEATDTQYFGPGTRLTVL.

This clone showed up just once. The chain uses TRBV7-2 and TRBJ1-5, with D unclear. CDR1 is SGHTA, CDR2 FQGNSA, per germline. Trimming removed 3 bases from V and 4 bases from J, with 7 bases in between. This CDR3 has 13 residues. CDR3 in amino acids: CASSFAGNQPQHF. The CDR3 bases are TGTGCCAGCAGCTTTGCCGGTAATCAGCCCCAGCATTTT.

This chain connects TRBV7-9 to TRBJ1-2; the match to TRBD1 covers 7 bases. The CDR3 consists of 18 residues. The J segment lost 1 base and the V segment lost 7 bases, leaving 18 bases of the junction unmatched. Germline V gene data show CDR1 as SEHNR and CDR2 as FQNEAQ (reference sequence). DNA of the CDR3: TGTGCCAGCAACTATAGGGGAAGTAGGGACAGCAATAACTATGGCTACACCTTC. This translates into CASNYRGSRDSNNYGYTF.

The V and J genes are TRBV6-1 and TRBJ1-2; D remains ambiguous. The length of the CDR3 is 13 residues. Germline V gene data show CDR1 as MNHNS and CDR2 as SASEGT. CDR3 nucleotides: TGTGCTTGCGCAAGCTTGTTCAACTATGGCTACACCTTC. Residues: CACASLFNYGYTF.

The J gene is TRBJ1-4, the V gene TRBV30; D is undetermined. Trimming removed 2 bases at V and 6 bases at J, with 10 bases between. The CDR3 loop spans 13 amino acids. The germline V gene encodes CDR1 GTSNPN and CDR2 SVGIG (reference sequence). The DNA of the CDR3 is TGTGCCTGGAGTCCCCGGCTGGATGAAAAACTGTTTTTT. This encodes CAWSPRLDEKLFF.